Listed below are T cell receptor beta chains from one sample, sequenced in a study of shared clonotypes between healthy human individuals. Clones were sequenced by immunoSEQ multiplex PCR, and TCRdb holds only the in-frame ones, with some missing. This sample has approximately 710,000 clones, with less than 95% found just once. What was sequenced was memory CD8+ T cells from PBMCs. The source of these receptors is a young man in good health. Some clones in this sample may be carry-over from other donors' samples. The CDR3 runs from the conserved cysteine through the conserved F or W. The D gene is left open where the match is weak. The size entry is marked missing in some rows and otherwise reads once, few, many or a size class.

TRBV30	TRBJ2-3	NA	NA	CAWSPDILVSTDTQYF	TGTGCCTGGAGCCCGGACATTCTAGTAAGCACAGATACGCAGTATTTT
TRBV11-2	TRBJ2-7	NA	NA	CASTKTVLFYEQYF	TGTGCCAGCACCAAAACGGTTCTCTTCTACGAGCAGTACTTC
TRBV5-1	TRBJ2-7	NA	NA	CASSVHLRRARYEQYF	TGCGCCAGCAGCGTCCACCTTCGCAGGGCGCGATACGAGCAGTACTTC
TRBV13	TRBJ2-3	NA	TRBD1	CASGTGDPSTDTQYF	TGTGCCAGCGGGACAGGTGATCCTAGCACAGATACGCAGTATTTT
TRBV4-2	TRBJ2-7	NA	TRBD1	CASSQARTGGYEQYF	TGTGCCAGCAGCCAAGCCCGGACAGGGGGCTACGAGCAGTACTTC
TRBV27	TRBJ2-7	NA	NA	CASGPGRDSYEQYF	TGTGCCAGTGGGCCGGGCAGGGACTCCTACGAGCAGTACTTC
TRBV5-8	TRBJ1-6	NA	NA	CASSPDFRGIGSPLHF	TGTGCCAGCAGCCCCGACTTCAGGGGTATCGGATCACCCCTCCACTTT
TRBV9	TRBJ2-3	NA	TRBD2	CASSPTRGSAPYF	TGTGCCAGCAGCCCCACGCGCGGGAGCGCCCCGTATTTT
TRBV4-2	TRBJ2-1	NA	TRBD2	CASSQGPGGYNEQFF	TGTGCCAGCAGCCAAGGCCCGGGGGGCTACAATGAGCAGTTCTTC
TRBV4-1	TRBJ2-7	NA	NA	CASSQDGQGGYEQYF	TGCGCCAGCAGCCAAGATGGGCAGGGGGGCTACGAGCAGTACTTC
TRBV21-1	TRBJ1-2	NA	NA	CASSKAHRGYTF	TGTGCCAGCAGCAAAGCGCACAGGGGCTACACCTTC
TRBV7-9	TRBJ2-5	NA	TRBD2	CASSLAVPQETQYF	TGTGCCAGCAGCCTAGCGGTCCCCCAAGAGACCCAGTACTTC
TRBV5-1	TRBJ1-2	once	NA	CASRVRGNYGYTF	TGCGCCAGCAGGGTTCGGGGGAACTATGGCTACACCTTC
TRBV18	TRBJ2-3	NA	NA	CASSRPVEAITDTQYF	TGTGCCAGCTCACGACCCGTGGAGGCCATCACAGATACGCAGTATTTT
TRBV27	TRBJ2-7	NA	NA	CASSLYLTYEQYF	TGTGCCAGCAGTCTCTACCTTACTTACGAGCAGTACTTC
TRBV11-2	TRBJ2-3	NA	TRBD2	CASSWTGTSGRAGTDTQYF	TGTGCCAGCAGCTGGACCGGGACTAGCGGGAGGGCCGGGACAGATACGCAGTATTTT
TRBV15	TRBJ2-7	NA	NA	CATSSFGPGDLDEQYF	TGTGCCACCAGCAGTTTTGGACCGGGGGATTTGGACGAGCAGTACTTC
TRBV5-6	TRBJ2-5	NA	TRBD1	CASSDYRGETQYF	TGTGCCAGCAGCGATTACAGGGGGGAGACCCAGTACTTC
TRBV27	TRBJ2-2	NA	TRBD2	CASSSYRSGRLGELFF	TGTGCCAGCAGTTCCTACAGGAGCGGGAGATTGGGGGAGCTGTTTTTT
TRBV19	TRBJ2-2	NA	TRBD2	CASRKFGGIAGTGELFF	TGTGCCAGTAGGAAATTTGGGGGGATAGCGGGCACCGGGGAGCTGTTTTTT
TRBV6-5	TRBJ1-1	NA	TRBD1	CASSYSGQGRRAFF	TGTGCCAGCAGTTACTCTGGACAGGGGAGGAGGGCTTTCTTT
TRBV9	TRBJ2-3	NA	NA	CASSPTGTTLTDTQYF	TGTGCCAGCAGCCCCACCGGGACAACTCTCACAGATACGCAGTATTTT
TRBV7-9	TRBJ2-5	NA	TRBD1	CASSLRSQGASETQYF	TGTGCCAGCAGCTTAAGATCCCAGGGGGCCTCGGAGACCCAGTACTTC
TRBV5-4	TRBJ1-1	NA	NA	CASSFGREVEAFF	TGTGCCAGCAGCTTTGGGAGGGAGGTTGAAGCTTTCTTT
TRBV30	TRBJ1-6	NA	NA	CAWSSRNPGGAGSSYNSPLHF	TGTGCCTGGAGTAGCAGAAACCCGGGAGGGGCAGGGAGCTCCTATAATTCACCCCTCCACTTT
TRBV9	TRBJ2-7	few	NA	CASSSSFGLYEQYF	TGTGCCAGCAGCTCCTCCTTCGGGCTGTACGAGCAGTACTTC
TRBV7-3	TRBJ2-3	NA	NA	CASSSTPDTQYF	TGTGCCAGCAGCTCCACTCCCGATACGCAGTATTTT
TRBV7-3	TRBJ2-2	NA	NA	CASSLRAGGAAATGELFF	TGTGCCAGCAGCTTAAGGGCCGGCGGAGCCGCTGCGACCGGGGAGCTGTTTTTT
TRBV7-9	TRBJ2-2	NA	NA	CASSLGHPNTGELFF	TGTGCCAGCAGCTTAGGACACCCGAACACCGGGGAGCTGTTTTTT
TRBV19	TRBJ2-1	NA	TRBD2	CASSMREAPNEQFF	TGTGCCAGTAGTATGCGGGAGGCTCCGAATGAGCAGTTCTTC
TRBV27	TRBJ2-2	NA	TRBD1	CASSSGTGETGELFF	TGTGCCAGCAGTTCCGGGACAGGGGAGACCGGGGAGCTGTTTTTT
TRBV5-8	TRBJ1-1	NA	NA	CASSLDGSEAFF	TGTGCCAGCAGCTTGGACGGATCTGAAGCTTTCTTT
TRBV6-1	TRBJ2-7	NA	NA	CASAGIHEQYF	TGTGCCAGCGCAGGGATCCACGAGCAGTACTTC
TRBV9	TRBJ2-6	NA	NA	CASSGGTAGANVLTF	TGTGCCAGCAGCGGCGGGACGGCTGGGGCCAACGTCCTGACTTTC